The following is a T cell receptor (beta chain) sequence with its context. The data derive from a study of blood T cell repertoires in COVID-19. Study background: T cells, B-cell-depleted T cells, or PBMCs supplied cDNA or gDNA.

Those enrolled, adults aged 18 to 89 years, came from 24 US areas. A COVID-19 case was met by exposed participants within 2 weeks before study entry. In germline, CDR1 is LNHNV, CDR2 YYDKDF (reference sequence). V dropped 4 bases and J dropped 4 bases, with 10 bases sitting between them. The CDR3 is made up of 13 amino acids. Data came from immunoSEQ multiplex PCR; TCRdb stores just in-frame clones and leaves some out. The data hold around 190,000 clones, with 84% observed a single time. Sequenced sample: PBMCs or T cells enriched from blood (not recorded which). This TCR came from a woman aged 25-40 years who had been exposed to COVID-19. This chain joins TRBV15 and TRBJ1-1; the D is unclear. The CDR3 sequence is CATSISKSTEAFF. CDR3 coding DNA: TGTGCCACCAGCATTTCGAAGAGCACTGAAGCTTTCTTT.